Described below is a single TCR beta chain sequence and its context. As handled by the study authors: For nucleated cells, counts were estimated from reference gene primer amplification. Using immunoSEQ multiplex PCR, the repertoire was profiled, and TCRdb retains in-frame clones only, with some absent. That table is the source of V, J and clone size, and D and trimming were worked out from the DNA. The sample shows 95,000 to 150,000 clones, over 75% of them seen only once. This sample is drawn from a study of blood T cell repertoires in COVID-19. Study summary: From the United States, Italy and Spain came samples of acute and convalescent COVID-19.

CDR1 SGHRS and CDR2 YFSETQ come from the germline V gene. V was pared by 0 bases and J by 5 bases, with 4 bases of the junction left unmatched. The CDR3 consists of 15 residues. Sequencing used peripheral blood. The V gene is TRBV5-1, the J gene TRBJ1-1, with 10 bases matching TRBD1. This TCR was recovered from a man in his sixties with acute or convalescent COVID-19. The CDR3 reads CASSLGGQGWTEAFF. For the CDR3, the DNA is TGCGCCAGCAGCTTGGGGGGACAGGGGTGGACTGAAGCTTTCTTT.